Shown below are 18 T cell receptor beta chains from a single sample sequenced in a study of cytomegalovirus exposure and HLA in healthy donors. The primer mix had 60 Vbeta and 13 Jbeta primers. Here immunoSEQ multiplex PCR was the method, and the copy in TCRdb shows in-frame clones only, minus some. The top ten clones hold roughly 12% of a sample with approximately 120,000 clones, under 85% of them seen once. The sequenced sample consisted of PBMCs. Receptors originate from a woman aged 40 to 55 in good health and CMV-seropositive.

The gene calls are TRBV29-1 and TRBJ1-5, with 8 bases matching TRBD1. The CDR3 is 17 amino acids. CDR1 and CDR2 (germline): SQVTM, ANQGSEA. Trimming took 6 bases from V and 2 from J; bases not matched to a gene: 15. As DNA, the CDR3 is TGCAGCGTCCCCAGGGGGCCGCGTGGGTGTCGCAATCAGCCCCAGCATTTT. This codes for CSVPRGPRGCRNQPQHF.

V is TRBV28 and J is TRBJ2-7; the match to TRBD1 covers 8 bases. J lost 7 bases, V lost 1 base, and 6 bases had no gene match. Germline values: CDR1 MDHEN, CDR2 SYDVKM. CDR3 length: 14 residues. The chain's CDR3 is CASSLLGQAKEQYF. In DNA, the CDR3 is TGTGCCAGCAGTTTATTGGGACAGGCAAAAGAGCAGTACTTC.

The sample holds many counts of this clone. The chain is built from TRBV15 and TRBJ2-7, with TRBD1 matching over 9 bases. The V gene end was trimmed by 0 bases and the J gene end by 7 bases; junction bases not matched to a gene: 13. CDR3 length equals 17 residues. Germline CDR1 reads LNHNV; CDR2 reads YYDKDF (reference sequence). CDR3 coding DNA: TGTGCCACCAGCAGAGATCAAATGGGGACAGGGAGGGATGAGCAGTACTTC. It translates to CATSRDQMGTGRDEQYF.

The count of this clone is one. This chain connects TRBV7-2 to TRBJ2-1; tentative D call: TRBD2 (6 bases). Germline V gives CDR1 SGHTA, CDR2 FQGNSA. V was pared by 5 bases and J by 8 bases, with 13 bases between. This CDR3 is built from 13 residues. In DNA form, the CDR3 reads TGTGCCAGCAGCCCGCGACTAGTGCATGAGCAGTTCTTC. Translated, it gives CASSPRLVHEQFF.

The J gene is TRBJ2-5, the V gene TRBV7-2, with 11 nucleotides matching TRBD2. V gave up 1 base and J gave up 4 bases; unmatched junction bases: 2. Germline values: CDR1 SGHTA, CDR2 FQGNSA. The CDR3 has 15 amino acids. CDR3 nucleotides: TGTGCCAGCAGCTTAGTCCTAGCGGGAGGAGAGACCCAGTACTTC. As protein: CASSLVLAGGETQYF.

V and J are TRBV9 and TRBJ2-3; TRBD2 aligns across 9 bases. The CDR3 sequence is 15 residues long. V was pared by 2 bases and J by 6 bases, with 7 bases of the junction left unmatched. CDR1 is SGDLS and CDR2 is YYNGEE in the germline V gene. CDR3 nucleotide sequence: TGTGCCAGCAGCGTGTCGGGACTAGCAACGGATACGCAGTATTTT. Protein: CASSVSGLATDTQYF.

The chain combines TRBV6-5 with TRBJ1-2; D remains ambiguous. The CDR3 has 14 amino acids. CDR1 and CDR2 (germline): MNHEY, SVGAGI. V was clipped by 2 bases and J by 4 bases, with 11 bases between them. The CDR3, as DNA: TGTGCCAGCAGTTACCGTCGGGTCGGCTATGGCTACACCTTC. This encodes CASSYRRVGYGYTF.

The V call is TRBV2, the J call TRBJ2-7, with 7 bases that match TRBD2. The CDR3 consists of 17 residues. Germline-derived CDR1 and CDR2 are SNHLY and FYNNEI. Trimming took 5 bases from V and 5 from J; bases not matched to a gene: 18. The CDR3 loop is CASSRTAAGLVSHEQYF. The CDR3, as DNA: TGTGCCAGCAGTAGGACCGCCGCCGGACTAGTCTCGCACGAGCAGTACTTC.

V and J are TRBV4-1 and TRBJ1-3, with D perhaps TRBD1 (6 bases). V dropped 1 base and J dropped 0 bases, with 16 bases sitting between them. The CDR3 is 18 residues long. Germline V gene data show CDR1 as MGHRA and CDR2 as YSYEKL. DNA for the CDR3: TGCGCCAGCAGCCAAGTGGAGCTCAGGGGTGTCTCTGGAAACACCATATATTTT. It encodes CASSQVELRGVSGNTIYF.

Here the CDR3 reads CASSQFRQGVGEKLFF. CDR3 bases: TGCGCCAGCAGTCAATTCAGACAGGGGGTAGGAGAAAAACTGTTTTTT. This sequence joins TRBV10-2 and TRBJ1-4, with 9 bases that match TRBD1. Trimming removed 5 bases from V and 8 bases from J; junction bases left unmatched: 12. Germline V gene sequence: CDR1 WSHSY, CDR2 SAAADI. This CDR3 is 16 amino acids long.

The chain couples TRBV11-2 to TRBJ1-1; D is perhaps TRBD1 (5 bases). Trimming took 4 bases from V and 3 from J, leaving 12 bases between them. This CDR3 has 14 amino acids. CDR1 SGHAT and CDR2 FQNNGV come from the germline V gene. Here the CDR3 DNA reads TGTGCCAGCAGCTGGGGTGGGGGGGACACTGAAGCTTTCTTT. The encoded protein is CASSWGGGDTEAFF.

The gene calls are TRBV7-9 and TRBJ2-1, with TRBD1 as a possible D gene (6 bases). Germline V gives CDR1 SEHNR, CDR2 FQNEAQ (reference sequence). The V gene lost 7 bases and the J gene lost 7 bases, with 20 bases spanning the gap. The CDR3 consists of 15 residues. The CDR3 region has the DNA TGTGCCAGCACCCGAAGCGGAGATCAGGGGAATGAGCAGTTCTTC. Translation gives CASTRSGDQGNEQFF.

The chain has TRBV29-1 and TRBJ2-5; a possible D gene is TRBD2 (7 bases). V was clipped by 7 bases and J by 5 bases, with 23 bases between them. Looked up from germline, CDR1 is SQVTM and CDR2 is ANQGSEA. The CDR3 is made up of 15 amino acids. CDR3 sequence: CSAVTGGLEGETQYF. The CDR3 DNA reads TGCAGCGCCGTCACGGGGGGCCTCGAGGGGGAGACCCAGTACTTC. Based on the CDR3 plus reference TRBV29-1 and TRBJ2-5, the full variable domain is SAVISQKPSRDICQRGTSLTIQCQVDSQVTMMFWYRQQPGQSLTLIATANQGSEATYESGFVIDKFPISRPNLTFSTLTVSNMSPEDSSIYLCSAVTGGLEGETQYFGPGTRLLVL.

The rearrangement joins TRBV4-1 to TRBJ2-7; maybe TRBD2 (5 bases). Deletions cut 3 bases from V and 0 bases from J, with 9 bases between. The CDR3 has 14 amino acids. Germline CDR1 is MGHRA and CDR2 is YSYEKL. CDR3 protein: CASSHGILSYEQYF. Written as DNA, the CDR3 is TGCGCCAGCAGCCACGGGATCCTCTCCTACGAGCAGTACTTC.

This clone was seen only a few times. The chain joins TRBV19 to TRBJ1-2; no reliable D call. CDR3 length: 14 amino acids. The germline V and J ends were trimmed by 8 bases and 4 bases, with 17 bases remaining between them. Per the germline V gene, CDR1 is LNHDA and CDR2 is SQIVND (reference sequence). The CDR3 DNA sequence: TGTGCCAGTGGCGGTCAAACCCCTTTCTATGGCTACACCTTC. The encoded protein is CASGGQTPFYGYTF.

The sample holds a few counts of this clone. V usage is TRBV11-2 and J usage is TRBJ2-5; D is perhaps TRBD2 (5 bases). The CDR3 is made up of 16 amino acids. V lost 7 bases and J 5 bases, leaving 23 bases between the germline ends. The germline V gene has CDR1 SGHAT and CDR2 FQNNGV. The chain's CDR3 is CASTSSGAPRSETQYF. The CDR3 DNA sequence: TGTGCCAGCACCTCGAGCGGAGCCCCCCGTTCGGAGACCCAGTACTTC. Complete variable domain (other parts from reference TRBV11-2 and TRBJ2-5): EAGVAQSPRYKIIEKRQSVAFWCNPISGHATLYWYQQILGQGPKLLIQFQNNGVVDDSQLPKDRFSAERLKGVDSTLKIQPAKLEDSAVYLCASTSSGAPRSETQYFGPGTRLLVL.

V gene TRBV6-6 combines with J gene TRBJ2-7; D is unresolved. Germline assignment: CDR1 MNHNY and CDR2 SVGAGI (reference sequence). The CDR3 is made up of 12 amino acids. V lost 7 bases and J lost 0, with 7 bases in between. CDR3 DNA: TGTGCCAGCACGAGCCACTCCTACGAGCAGTACTTC. Its protein product is CASTSHSYEQYF.

This clone was detected a few times. Here the CDR3 DNA reads TGCGCCAGCAGGGCCCGGGACTTCGGAAACACCATATATTTT. Translation: CASRARDFGNTIYF. This chain uses TRBV5-1 with TRBJ1-3, with a possible D match to TRBD1 (5 bases). V lost 5 bases to trimming and J lost 4 bases, with 13 bases between them. Germline lookup yields CDR1 SGHRS and CDR2 YFSETQ. The CDR3 is 14 residues long.